These 29 T cell receptor beta chains came from one sample sequenced in a study of T cell repertoires in cytomegalovirus infection. TCRdb redid the calling of the reads with MiXCR, one entry per CDR3 protein. Of about 140,000 distinct CDR3 sequences in the sample, about 6.3% were seen once. Specimen: PBMCs. These TCRs come from a human donor in good health (CMV status not recorded). Some clones in this sample may be carry-over from other donors' samples.

This clonotype was seen at least ten times. J is TRBJ2-5 and V is TRBV12-3 or TRBV12-4, with D tentatively TRBD1 (5 bases). V lost 3 bases to trimming and J lost 9 bases, with 17 bases between them. This CDR3 is built from 14 residues. In DNA, the CDR3 is TGTGCCAGCAGTTTTTCAGGGTTTCCTCGGGCCCAGTACTTC. It codes for CASSFSGFPRAQYF.

V gene TRBV3-1 combines with J gene TRBJ1-1; possible D gene TRBD1, 5 bases. The V end was cut by 4 bases, the J end by 8 bases, with 14 bases between. CDR1 and CDR2 from the germline V gene are LGHDT and YNNKEL (reference sequence). The CDR3 sequence is 13 residues long. The CDR3 loop reads CASSPVGGTEAFF. The CDR3 DNA is TGTGCCAGCAGCCCGGTGGGGGGGACGGAAGCTTTCTTT.

With respect to this clonotype: At one of its ends the junction is not consistent with the germline gene, which may arise from a read error. This chain joins TRBV7-6 and TRBJ1-4; a weak D match, TRBD1 (5 bases). In germline, CDR1 is SGHVS, CDR2 FNYEAQ. The length of the CDR3 is 14 residues. This CDR3 reads CTSNRDRLNEKLFF. The CDR3 DNA is TGTACCAGCAACCGCGACAGACTGAATGAAAAACTGTTTTTT.

The sample holds many counts of this clonotype. This chain uses TRBV6-2 or TRBV6-3 with TRBJ1-6, with D maybe TRBD1 (5 bases). Deletions cut 0 bases from V and 10 bases from J, with 13 bases between. The CDR3 length is 15 residues. Germline V gene lookup returns CDR1 MNHEY and CDR2 SVGEGT. CDR3 nucleotide sequence: TGTGCCAGCAGTTACTCGTCAGGGAGCGGCTCACCCCTCCACTTT. Its protein is CASSYSSGSGSPLHF.

The sample holds many counts of this clonotype. The rearrangement uses TRBV7-6 and TRBJ1-2, with D tentatively TRBD1 (5 bases). The CDR3 loop spans 15 amino acids. Germline lookup yields CDR1 SGHVS and CDR2 FNYEAQ. Deletions cut 1 base from V and 4 bases from J, with 13 bases between. DNA for the CDR3: TGTGCCAGCAGCTTAGGCCGGGGGGACCTCTATGGCTACACCTTC. Encoded protein: CASSLGRGDLYGYTF.

This clonotype was counted many times. The chain employs TRBV5-4 and TRBJ2-1; no clear D. The germline V and J ends were trimmed by 4 bases and 8 bases, with 16 bases remaining between them. The V gene's germline CDR1 is SGHNT and CDR2 YYREEE (reference sequence). This CDR3 spans 14 amino acids. CDR3 DNA: TGTGCCAGCAGCCAACAAAGTACTCGGGATGAGCAGTTCTTC. Translation: CASSQQSTRDEQFF.

Ten or more counts support this clonotype. This chain connects TRBV6-2 or TRBV6-3 to TRBJ1-2; D unresolved. Trimming took 5 bases from V and 8 from J, leaving 15 bases between them. CDR3 length: 13 residues. Per germline, CDR1 MNHEY and CDR2 SVGEGT. As DNA, the CDR3 is TGTGCCAGCAGTCGATCCCCGGGAGTCGGCTACACCTTC. Protein product: CASSRSPGVGYTF.

This clonotype was seen a handful of times. This rearrangement joins TRBV6-6 to TRBJ1-5; a weak D match, TRBD1 (5 bases). CDR3 length equals 14 residues. CDR1 MNHNY and CDR2 SVGAGI come from the germline V gene (reference sequence). V was clipped by 2 bases and J by 1 base, with 6 bases between them. In nucleotides, the CDR3 is TGTGCCAGCAGTTACGACAGAAGCAATCAGCCCCAGCATTTT. It yields the protein CASSYDRSNQPQHF.

This clonotype was seen ten or more times. V is TRBV7-3 and J is TRBJ2-1; D ambiguous. The CDR3 runs 16 residues. V was shortened by 4 bases and J by 6 bases, with 19 bases between the two germline ends. The germline CDR1 and CDR2 sequences are SGHTA and FQGTGA. The CDR3 is CASSSSPRIAPNEQFF. Here the CDR3 DNA reads TGTGCCAGCAGCTCCAGCCCCCGGATAGCCCCCAATGAGCAGTTCTTC.

V is TRBV7-2 and J is TRBJ2-1, with a weak D call TRBD1 (7 bases). Germline loops: CDR1 SGHTA, CDR2 FQGNSA. This CDR3 has 12 amino acids. With 6 bases removed from V and 12 bases from J, the gap between germline ends came to 15 bases. The CDR3 is CASSETGTSQFF. As DNA, the CDR3 is TGTGCCAGCAGTGAGACAGGGACTTCGCAGTTCTTC.

The table lists this clonotype with many counts. V gene TRBV27 combines with J gene TRBJ2-2; D is perhaps TRBD1 or TRBD2 (6 bases each). The CDR3 covers 16 residues. Per germline, CDR1 MNHEY and CDR2 SMNVEV (reference sequence). The V gene lost 5 bases and the J gene lost 0 bases, with 13 bases spanning the gap. DNA of the CDR3: TGTGCCAGCAGTATGTTAGGGGGGACGAACACCGGGGAGCTGTTTTTT. It codes for CASSMLGGTNTGELFF.

The CDR3: CASRAGSGANVLTF. DNA for the CDR3: TGTGCCAGTAGGGCAGGCTCTGGGGCCAACGTCCTGACTTTC. This chain connects TRBV19 to TRBJ2-6; D not certain. From germline, CDR1 is LNHDA and CDR2 SQIVND (reference sequence). The CDR3 has 14 residues. Trimming cost V 6 bases and J 0 bases, with 6 bases left between them.

This clonotype has ten or more counts. The rearrangement uses TRBV19 and TRBJ1-2; D might be TRBD1 (5 bases). The CDR3 totals 14 residues. V lost 6 bases and J lost 1, with 12 bases in between. The germline V gene has CDR1 LNHDA and CDR2 SQIVND (reference sequence). Here the CDR3 DNA reads TGTGCCAGTAGCACCCGGAGGGGTAACTATGGCTACACCTTC. It translates to CASSTRRGNYGYTF.

There are many counts of this clonotype. The rearrangement uses TRBV6-5 and TRBJ1-1, with D maybe TRBD1 (6 bases). Germline CDR1 and CDR2: MNHEY and SVGAGI. There are 12 residues in the CDR3. Trimming shortened V by 2 bases and J by 7 bases, and 8 bases separated the two germline ends. This chain's CDR3 is CASSYGGLEAFF. The CDR3 DNA is TGTGCCAGCAGTTACGGGGGGCTTGAAGCTTTCTTT.

This clonotype has more than one count but fewer than ten. CDR3: CASSGGWGSSYNEQFF. In DNA form, the CDR3 reads TGTGCCAGTTCGGGAGGGTGGGGGAGCTCCTACAATGAGCAGTTCTTC. The rearrangement uses TRBV19 and TRBJ2-1, with 8 bases aligning to TRBD2. This CDR3 has 16 residues. Per germline, CDR1 LNHDA and CDR2 SQIVND (reference sequence). Trimming at V came to 8 bases and at J to 0 bases, leaving 9 bases not matched to a gene.

This clonotype was found many times. The gene calls are TRBV11-2 and TRBJ2-7; tentatively, D is TRBD1 (5 bases). The CDR3 consists of 12 residues. CDR1 is SGHAT, CDR2 FQNNGV, per germline. The V end lost 5 bases, the J end lost 7 bases, and 12 bases lay between the germline ends. In nucleotides, the CDR3 is TGTGCCAGCAGCCTCAGGGTATGGGAGCAGTACTTC. Its translation is CASSLRVWEQYF. The entire variable domain, with the rest obtained from reference TRBV11-2 and TRBJ2-7, is as follows: EAGVAQSPRYKIIEKRQSVAFWCNPISGHATLYWYQQILGQGPKLLIQFQNNGVVDDSQLPKDRFSAERLKGVDSTLKIQPAKLEDSAVYLCASSLRVWEQYFGPGTRLTVT.

This clonotype came up many times. Its ends do not fully match the called genes, so a read error is possible. This sequence joins TRBV7-9 and TRBJ1-1; TRBD1 aligns across 7 bases. The CDR3 has 13 residues. CDR1 and CDR2 from the germline V gene are SEHNR and FQNEAQ (reference sequence). The CDR3 sequence is CASSSHAGTVSLF. CDR3 bases: TGTGCCAGCAGCTCCCACGCCGGGACAGTTTCTCTCTTT.

V is TRBV19 and J is TRBJ1-2, with a weak D call TRBD1 (6 bases). Germline loops: CDR1 LNHDA, CDR2 SQIVND (reference sequence). Trimming cost V 8 bases and J 7 bases, with 20 bases left between them. The CDR3 is 14 residues long. The CDR3 coding sequence is TGTGCCAGTCGGGAAACAGGGTGGGAGAGTGGCTACACCTTC. Its translation is CASRETGWESGYTF.

Only one count was recorded for this clonotype. A read error may produce the germline difference seen at one junction end. J is TRBJ1-1 and V is TRBV11-2; TRBD1 agrees at 7 bases. The CDR3 consists of 13 residues. CDR1 SGHAT and CDR2 FQNNGV come from the germline V gene. The CDR3 region has the DNA TGTGCCAGCAGCTCAACCGGCCCGGACAGGCCCGAATTT. This encodes CASSSTGPDRPEF.

This clonotype was observed a handful of times. The J gene is TRBJ1-5, the V gene TRBV10-3; TRBD1 matches at 9 bases. Germline trimming cut 4 bases from V and 0 bases from J; bases unmatched to any gene: 7. The CDR3 covers 17 residues. Germline V gene data show CDR1 as ENHRY and CDR2 as SYGVKD. The CDR3 protein is CAISGDRERGSNQPQHF. CDR3 coding DNA: TGTGCCATCAGTGGGGACAGGGAAAGAGGTAGCAATCAGCCCCAGCATTTT.

This clonotype was observed many times. This chain joins TRBV4-1 and TRBJ1-6; no firm D call. The V end lost 4 bases, the J end lost 7 bases, and 8 bases lay between the germline ends. Germline V lookup: CDR1 MGHRA, CDR2 YSYEKL. The CDR3 is 13 residues long. The CDR3 region is CASSRDVNSPLHF. The CDR3, as DNA: TGCGCCAGCAGCCGGGATGTGAATTCACCCCTCCACTTT.

This clonotype was found many times. The rearrangement uses TRBV2 and TRBJ2-1; no reliable D call. Germline assignment: CDR1 SNHLY and CDR2 FYNNEI. The V end lost 7 bases, the J end lost 4 bases, and 14 bases lay between the germline ends. The CDR3 contains 14 residues. The CDR3 DNA sequence: TGTGCCAGCAAAGGACCCCCCGAATACAATGAGCAGTTCTTC. This encodes CASKGPPEYNEQFF.

This clonotype was observed many times. V usage is TRBV7-2 and J usage is TRBJ2-7, with TRBD2 matching over 13 bases. J gave up 7 bases and V 3 bases, and 6 bases lay outside the gene matches. The length of the CDR3 is 15 residues. The germline CDR1 and CDR2 sequences are SGHTA and FQGNSA. The DNA of the CDR3 is TGTGCCAGCAGCTTTACTAGCGGGGGGGCCAAGGAGCAGTACTTC. Amino acids: CASSFTSGGAKEQYF.

This clonotype came up many times. The CDR3 loop is CASMGVSSTDTQYF. The DNA for the CDR3 is TGTGCCAGCATGGGGGTATCTAGCACAGATACGCAGTATTTT. The chain joins TRBV6-5 to TRBJ2-3; either TRBD1 or TRBD2 may fit D (5 bases each). Per the germline V gene, CDR1 is MNHEY and CDR2 is SVGAGI. The V gene lost 7 bases and the J gene lost 0 bases, with 11 bases spanning the gap. The CDR3 runs to 14 residues.

This clonotype was seen ten or more times. This chain connects TRBV7-2 to TRBJ1-1; D possibly corresponds to TRBD1 (5 bases). This CDR3 spans 15 amino acids. The germline V gene has CDR1 SGHTA and CDR2 FQGNSA. The V end lost 2 bases, the J end lost 1 base, and 11 bases lay between the germline ends. The DNA of the CDR3 is TGTGCCAGCAGCTTAAAGGTGGGGGGGAACACTGAAGCTTTCTTT. As protein: CASSLKVGGNTEAFF. Supplemented by reference TRBV7-2 and TRBJ1-1, the full variable domain reads GAGVSQSPSNKVTEKGKDVELRCDPISGHTALYWYRQSLGQGLEFLIYFQGNSAPDKSGLPSDRFSAERTGGSVSTLTIQRTQQEDSAVYLCASSLKVGGNTEAFFGQGTRLTVV.

This clonotype was seen ten or more times. V is TRBV10-3 and J is TRBJ1-1, with 7 bases matching TRBD1. CDR1 is ENHRY and CDR2 is SYGVKD in the germline V gene. The CDR3 is made up of 13 amino acids. V was clipped by 8 bases and J by 2 bases; unmatched bases: 5. The CDR3 spells CAIRGQTNTEAFF. In DNA, the CDR3 is TGTGCCATCCGGGGACAGACTAACACTGAAGCTTTCTTT.

Ten or more counts support this clonotype. The J gene is TRBJ2-7, the V gene TRBV7-9, with 8 bases identical to TRBD1. In germline, CDR1 is SEHNR, CDR2 FQNEAQ (reference sequence). This CDR3 is built from 13 residues. Losses at the gene ends were 6 bases for V and 4 bases for J; bases not matched to a gene: 5. CDR3 in DNA: TGTGCCAGCAGACTTGGACAGGGTTACGAGCAGTACTTC. This encodes CASRLGQGYEQYF.

The chain employs TRBV5-1 and TRBJ2-1; 7 bases are a match to TRBD2. The V gene's germline CDR1 is SGHRS and CDR2 YFSETQ. The V segment lost 2 bases and the J segment 0 bases; nucleotides outside the gene matches: 5. The CDR3 extends over 16 amino acids. The CDR3 sequence is CASSFQGLDSYNEQFF. The CDR3 DNA reads as TGCGCCAGCAGCTTCCAAGGACTAGACTCCTACAATGAGCAGTTCTTC.

This clonotype was counted many times. The chain recombines TRBV7-8 with TRBJ2-7; either TRBD1 or TRBD2 may supply D (5 bases each). This CDR3 is built from 13 residues. The ends were cut back, 1 base at V and 9 bases at J, with 13 bases in the middle. Per the germline V gene, CDR1 is SGHVS and CDR2 is FQNEAQ. Here the CDR3 reads CASSLESVGGQYF. CDR3 bases: TGTGCCAGCAGCTTAGAGAGTGTTGGGGGGCAGTACTTC.